The 7 T cell receptor beta chains below all came from one sample that was sequenced in a study of Ad26.COV2.S vaccination and SARS-CoV-2 variants (dated by TCRdb to about 2021). According to the study, the label for this sample's treatment or condition signals: some 19 received Ad26.COV2.S at low or high dose, single or two shots; about 5 received placebo; per-sample allocation not given. For vaccine and placebo recipients, the sequenced repertoires came from samples collected on day 63 after the first injection. Receptor amplification or capture employed the immunoSEQ multiplex PCR assay. TCRdb holds this immuneACCESS table with in-frame rearrangements only. Some clones are missing; in checked studies, unresolved V genes explain under half, and the rest has no known cause. Within this sample are around 450,000 clones, with approximately 89% of them counted one time only. The ten largest clones take up about 2.5% of the sample.

The starting material was peripheral blood, obtained in a trial of Ad26.COV2.S vaccine versus placebo. The receptors derive from a person between 18 and 65 years old who received the Ad26.COV2.S COVID-19 vaccine or a placebo.

This chain joins TRBV29-1 and TRBJ2-2, with a possible D match to TRBD2 (5 bases). V lost 6 bases, J lost 6 bases, and 11 bases lay in between. The CDR3 has 12 residues. The germline CDR1 and CDR2 sequences are SQVTM and ANQGSEA. The CDR3 reads CSVDTRSGELFF. The CDR3 nucleotides read TGCAGCGTCGATACTAGGTCCGGGGAGCTGTTTTTT.

This clone came up a few times. This chain uses TRBV7-9 with TRBJ1-1; TRBD1 is a possible D gene (6 bases). The CDR3 is 16 amino acids. Germline CDR1 reads SEHNR; CDR2 reads FQNEAQ (reference sequence). V lost 5 bases and J 6 bases, leaving 22 bases between the germline ends. The CDR3 sequence is CASSPTAGGATAEAFF. The DNA of the CDR3 is TGTGCCAGCAGCCCAACCGCGGGGGGGGCGACGGCTGAAGCTTTCTTT.

The chain carries TRBV3-1 (or the pseudogene TRBV3-2) and TRBJ1-5, with D unclear. Trimming took off 1 base at V and 2 bases at J, with 9 bases between the two ends. CDR1 LGHDT and CDR2 YNNKEL come from the germline V gene (reference sequence). The CDR3 runs 15 residues. The CDR3 bases are TGTGCCAGCAGCCAAGGAGGTTACGGCAATCAGCCCCAGCATTTT. It is translated as CASSQGGYGNQPQHF.

V gene TRBV9 combines with J gene TRBJ2-5; unclear D gene. From germline, CDR1 is SGDLS and CDR2 YYNGEE. This CDR3 spans 15 amino acids. Trimming stripped 3 bases from V and 2 bases from J, with 14 bases between. CDR3 in DNA: TGTGCCAGCAGCGAAGGTACGATGGGACAAGAGACCCAGTACTTC. Translated, it gives CASSEGTMGQETQYF.

DNA of the CDR3: TGTGCCAGCTCGTTCACTAGCGGGGGGGATACGCAGTATTTT. Its translation: CASSFTSGGDTQYF. J is TRBJ2-3 and V is TRBV18, with 12 bases that match TRBD2. After removal of 6 bases from V and 6 bases from J, the junction contained 4 bases not matched to a gene. The germline gives CDR1 KGHSH, CDR2 LQKENI. The CDR3 is 14 amino acids.

This clone turned up a few times. The V call is TRBV5-4, the J call TRBJ2-6; 10 bases agree with TRBD1. Trimming cost V 4 bases and J 0 bases; bases outside gene matches: 4. The CDR3 runs 17 residues. CDR1 is SGHNT and CDR2 is YYREEE in the germline V gene (reference sequence). The CDR3 sequence: CASSAGTGASGANVLTF. CDR3 DNA: TGTGCCAGCAGCGCCGGGACAGGGGCCTCTGGGGCCAACGTCCTGACTTTC.

The V gene is TRBV15, the J gene TRBJ2-2, with a tentative D call TRBD1 (5 bases). V was cut by 0 bases and J by 2 bases, with 16 bases left in between. This CDR3 region has 18 residues. Germline lookup yields CDR1 LNHNV and CDR2 YYDKDF (reference sequence). CDR3 amino acids: CATSREPLWTPNTGELFF. The CDR3 nucleotides are TGTGCCACCAGCAGAGAACCTTTATGGACACCCAACACCGGGGAGCTGTTTTTT. Using reference TRBV15 and TRBJ2-2 for the parts outside the CDR3, the full variable domain is DAMVIQNPRYQVTQFGKPVTLSCSQTLNHNVMYWYQQKSSQAPKLLFHYYDKDFNNEADTPDNFQSRRPNTSFCFLDIRSPGLGDTAMYLCATSREPLWTPNTGELFFGEGSRLTVL.